This T cell receptor (beta chain) was obtained from a study of blood T cells in healthy people across ages. Findings of the study overall: Roughly linearly, TCR beta diversity per million T cells fell as age increased. From one million sequenced T cells, diversity estimates were lower bounds.

Germline values: CDR1 LNHNV, CDR2 YYDKDF (reference sequence). The CDR3 consists of 16 residues. In each sample, at least 6.5 million PBMCs were isolated. Notes on this clonotype: As yet, its antigen is unknown.

A J-beta primer mix and a sample-barcoded 5' primer were used in a second PCR of about 7 to 12 cycles. MiXCR was run by TCRdb on the 5' RACE reads, yielding one entry per CDR3 protein. This sample has roughly 1 million distinct CDR3 sequences; roughly a quarter occur once, and the top ten carry around 0.75%. These records were also assigned to another study, of T cells of mothers and their children. From that study: Over 9.5 million reads per mother and about 3 million per child were obtained.

The genes are TRBV15 and TRBJ2-5; D may be TRBD2 (5 bases). The J call may be wrong; the DNA end is better matched by TRBJ2-1. The sample comprised blood. The sequence was collected from a girl aged 2 to 10 in good health. The CDR3 sequence: CATSRDWSGRYNEQFF. The CDR3 DNA is TGTGCCACCAGCAGAGATTGGAGCGGCCGCTACAATGAGCAGTTCTTC.